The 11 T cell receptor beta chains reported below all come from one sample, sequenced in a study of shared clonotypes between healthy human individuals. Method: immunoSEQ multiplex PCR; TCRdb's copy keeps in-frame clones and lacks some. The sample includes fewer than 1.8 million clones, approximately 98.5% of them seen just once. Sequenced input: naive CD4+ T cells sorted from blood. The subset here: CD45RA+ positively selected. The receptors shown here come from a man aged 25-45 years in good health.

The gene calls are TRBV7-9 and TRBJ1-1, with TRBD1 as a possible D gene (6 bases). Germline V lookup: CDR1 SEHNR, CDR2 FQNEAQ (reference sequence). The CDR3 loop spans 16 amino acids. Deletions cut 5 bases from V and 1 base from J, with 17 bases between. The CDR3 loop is CASSLEPGHQNTEAFF. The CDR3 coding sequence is TGTGCCAGCAGCCTCGAACCGGGACACCAGAACACTGAAGCTTTCTTT.

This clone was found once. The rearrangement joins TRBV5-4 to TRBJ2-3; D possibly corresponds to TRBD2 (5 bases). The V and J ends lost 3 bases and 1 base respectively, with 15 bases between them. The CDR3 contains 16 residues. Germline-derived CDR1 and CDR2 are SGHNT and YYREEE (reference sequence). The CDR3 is CASSSPGSAGTDTQYF. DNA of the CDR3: TGTGCCAGCAGCTCCCCCGGCTCAGCGGGCACAGATACGCAGTATTTT.

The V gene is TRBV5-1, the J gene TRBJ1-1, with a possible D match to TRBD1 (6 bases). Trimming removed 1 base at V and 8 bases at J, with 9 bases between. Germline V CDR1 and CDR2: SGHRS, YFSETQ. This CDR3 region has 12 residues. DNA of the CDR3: TGCGCCAGCAGCTTGTTTCAGGGGGAAGCTTTCTTT. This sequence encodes CASSLFQGEAFF.

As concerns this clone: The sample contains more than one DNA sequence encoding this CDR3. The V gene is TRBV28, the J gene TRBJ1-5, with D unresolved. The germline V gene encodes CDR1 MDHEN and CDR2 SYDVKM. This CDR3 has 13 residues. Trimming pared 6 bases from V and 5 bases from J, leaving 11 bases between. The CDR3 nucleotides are TGTGCCAGCAGCCTAGATCGATATCAGCCCCAGCATTTT. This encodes CASSLDRYQPQHF.

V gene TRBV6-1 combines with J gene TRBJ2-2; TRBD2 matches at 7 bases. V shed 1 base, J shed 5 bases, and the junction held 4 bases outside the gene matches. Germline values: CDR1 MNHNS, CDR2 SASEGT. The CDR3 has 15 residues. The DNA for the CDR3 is TGTGCCAGCAGTGAAGGCGGGAGACTTACCGGGGAGCTGTTTTTT. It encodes CASSEGGRLTGELFF.

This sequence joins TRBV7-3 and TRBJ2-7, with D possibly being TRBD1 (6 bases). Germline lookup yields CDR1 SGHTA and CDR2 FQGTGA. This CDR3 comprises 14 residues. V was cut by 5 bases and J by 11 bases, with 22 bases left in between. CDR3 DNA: TGTGCCAGCAGCCGAGACCGGGACACTGAAGAGAAGTACTTC. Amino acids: CASSRDRDTEEKYF.

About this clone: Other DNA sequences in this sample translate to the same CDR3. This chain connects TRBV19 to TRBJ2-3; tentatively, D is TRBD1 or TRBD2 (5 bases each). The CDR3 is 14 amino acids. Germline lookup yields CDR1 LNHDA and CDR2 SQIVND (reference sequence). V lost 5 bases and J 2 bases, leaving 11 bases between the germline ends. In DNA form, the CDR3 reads TGTGCCAGTAGTTTGACCGGGGCCACAGATACGCAGTATTTT. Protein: CASSLTGATDTQYF.

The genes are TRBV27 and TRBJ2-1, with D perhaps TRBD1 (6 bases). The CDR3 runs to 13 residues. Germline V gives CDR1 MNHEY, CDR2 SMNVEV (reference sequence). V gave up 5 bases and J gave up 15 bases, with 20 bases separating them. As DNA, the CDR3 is TGTGCCAGCAGTCCTTCAGGGGCCGCAACGCCGTTCTTC. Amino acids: CASSPSGAATPFF.

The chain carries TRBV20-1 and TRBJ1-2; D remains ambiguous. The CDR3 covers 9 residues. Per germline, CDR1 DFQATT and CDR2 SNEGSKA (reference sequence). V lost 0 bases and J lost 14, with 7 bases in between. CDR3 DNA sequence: TGCAGTGCTAGAGATCCCTTAACCTTC. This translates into CSARDPLTF.

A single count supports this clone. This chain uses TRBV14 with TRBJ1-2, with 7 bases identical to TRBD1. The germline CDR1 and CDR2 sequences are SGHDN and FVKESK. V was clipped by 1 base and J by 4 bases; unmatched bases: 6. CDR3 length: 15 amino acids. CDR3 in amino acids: CASSQGTGTGYGYTF. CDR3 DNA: TGTGCCAGCAGCCAAGGGACAGGCACAGGCTATGGCTACACCTTC.

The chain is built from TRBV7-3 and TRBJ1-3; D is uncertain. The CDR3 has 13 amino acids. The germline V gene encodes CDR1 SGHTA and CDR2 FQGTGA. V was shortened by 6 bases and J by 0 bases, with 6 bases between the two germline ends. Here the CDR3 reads CASRQSSGNTIYF. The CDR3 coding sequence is TGTGCCAGCAGACAAAGCTCTGGAAACACCATATATTTT. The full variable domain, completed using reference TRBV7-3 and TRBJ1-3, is GAGVSQTPSNKVTEKGKYVELRCDPISGHTALYWYRQSLGQGPEFLIYFQGTGAADDSGLPNDRFFAVRPEGSVSTLKIQRTERGDSAVYLCASRQSSGNTIYFGEGSWLTVV.